Listed here are 18 T cell receptor beta chains from one sample, sequenced in a study of response to subunit inactivated influenza vaccine. TCRdb re-derived calls from the RT-PCR reads in MiXCR, one entry per CDR3 protein. The sample has about 620,000 distinct CDR3 sequences; around 10% are singletons. The data were also submitted as part of a second study, on T cells expressing NK-cell markers. From that second work: What made the TCR beta cDNA was 5'RACE template switching with UMIs.

Sequencing used PBMCs from blood, obtained on the day of vaccination. The receptors shown here come from a man aged 50-59 years who received an inactivated influenza vaccine.

This clonotype was counted between two and nine times. CDR3 protein: CAIQGDSTGELFF. The CDR3 DNA follows: TGTGCCATCCAGGGGGACAGCACCGGGGAGCTGTTTTTT. The gene calls are TRBV6-4 and TRBJ2-2; 7 bases agree with TRBD1. Germline-derived CDR1 and CDR2 are MRHNA and SNTAGT. The CDR3 runs 13 residues. Trimming at V came to 10 bases and at J to 4 bases, leaving 6 bases not matched to a gene.

The gene calls are TRBV27 and TRBJ1-3; D is ambiguous. V was clipped by 6 bases and J by 4 bases, with 13 bases between them. The V gene's germline CDR1 is MNHEY and CDR2 SMNVEV (reference sequence). CDR3 length: 14 residues. This CDR3 reads CASSLSGVGNTIYF. DNA of the CDR3: TGTGCCAGCAGCCTCAGTGGAGTCGGAAACACCATATATTTT.

The chain combines TRBV5-1 with TRBJ2-3; D is undetermined. Germline CDR1 and CDR2: SGHRS and YFSETQ. This CDR3 has 16 residues. The V end lost 2 bases, the J end lost 3 bases, and 16 bases lay between the germline ends. This chain's CDR3 is CASSFGQGLGTDTQYF. The CDR3, as DNA: TGCGCCAGCAGCTTTGGCCAAGGGCTCGGGACAGATACGCAGTATTTT.

This chain links TRBV2 with TRBJ2-6; tentative D call: TRBD2 (6 bases). The CDR3 extends over 14 amino acids. Trimming stripped 7 bases from V and 0 bases from J, with 7 bases between. Looked up from germline, CDR1 is SNHLY and CDR2 is FYNNEI. CDR3 DNA sequence: TGTGCCAGCACGGGAGCCTCTGGGGCCAACGTCCTGACTTTC. Translated, it gives CASTGASGANVLTF. The variable domain in full, with the rest retrieved from reference TRBV2 and TRBJ2-6, is EPEVTQTPSHQVTQMGQEVILRCVPISNHLYFYWYRQILGQKVEFLVSFYNNEISEKSEIFDDQFSVERPDGSNFTLKIRSTKLEDSAMYFCASTGASGANVLTFGAGSRLTVL.

The table lists this clonotype with a few counts. The chain links TRBV28 to TRBJ1-1; D gene ambiguous. Looked up from germline, CDR1 is MDHEN and CDR2 is SYDVKM. The V gene lost 5 bases and the J gene lost 3 bases, with 19 bases spanning the gap. The CDR3 runs 16 residues. CDR3 loop: CASSARSRVWDTEAFF. DNA for the CDR3: TGTGCCAGCAGTGCCCGATCAAGGGTCTGGGACACTGAAGCTTTCTTT.

In this sample, this clonotype turned up many times. V usage is TRBV5-1 and J usage is TRBJ2-3, with a weak D call TRBD2 (5 bases). Germline V gene data show CDR1 as SGHRS and CDR2 as YFSETQ. The CDR3 contains 14 residues. V lost 0 bases and J lost 6, with 11 bases in between. CDR3 region: CASSLGSGLDTQYF. The CDR3 region has the DNA TGCGCCAGCAGCTTGGGCAGCGGATTGGATACGCAGTATTTT.

This clonotype was picked up a small number of times. This sequence joins TRBV14 and TRBJ2-1; D is perhaps TRBD1 (6 bases). V was trimmed by 4 bases and J by 7 bases, leaving 20 bases between them. The CDR3 spans 16 residues. CDR1 is SGHDN, CDR2 FVKESK, per germline. For the CDR3, the DNA is TGTGCCAGCAGCCCTATAGATGGGGGCGCGAGAAATGAGCAGTTCTTC. This sequence encodes CASSPIDGGARNEQFF. Drawing the rest from reference TRBV14 and TRBJ2-1, the complete variable domain is EAGVTQFPSHSVIEKGQTVTLRCDPISGHDNLYWYRRVMGKEIKFLLHFVKESKQDESGMPNNRFLAERTGGTYSTLKVQPAELEDSGVYFCASSPIDGGARNEQFFGPGTRLTVL.

This chain links TRBV30 with TRBJ1-5; 7 nucleotides match TRBD1. The CDR3 is 13 amino acids. V lost 2 bases to trimming and J lost 6 bases; unmatched junction nucleotides: 4. Germline loops: CDR1 GTSNPN, CDR2 SVGIG (reference sequence). CDR3 sequence (DNA): TGTGCCTGGAGTAGACAGGGCTTTCAGCCCCAGCATTTT. Encoded protein: CAWSRQGFQPQHF.

The J gene is TRBJ1-4, the V gene TRBV6-1; perhaps TRBD1 as D (6 bases). V lost 6 bases, J lost 3 bases, and 20 bases lay in between. This CDR3 spans 17 amino acids. Per the germline V gene, CDR1 is MNHNS and CDR2 is SASEGT. CDR3 region: CASRGYRVRGPNEKLFF. The CDR3 coding sequence is TGTGCCAGCAGGGGTTACAGGGTTCGGGGCCCTAATGAAAAACTGTTTTTT.

This clonotype appeared many times. The chain has TRBV7-8 and TRBJ2-7; no clear D gene. The CDR3 is made up of 12 amino acids. Trimming shortened V by 1 base and J by 6 bases, and 7 bases separated the two germline ends. Per the germline V gene, CDR1 is SGHVS and CDR2 is FQNEAQ. The CDR3 spells CASSLDGREQYF. In DNA, the CDR3 is TGTGCCAGCAGCTTAGACGGGCGCGAGCAGTACTTC.

The chain links TRBV7-2 to TRBJ2-3; 12 positions agree with TRBD2. There are 16 residues in the CDR3. Germline loops: CDR1 SGHTA, CDR2 FQGNSA. V lost 6 bases and J lost 2; bases outside the gene matches: 6. The DNA of the CDR3 is TGTGCCAGCAGACCACTAGCGGGGGGCTACACAGATACGCAGTATTTT. Its translation is CASRPLAGGYTDTQYF.

The chain uses TRBV10-3 and TRBJ2-6, with TRBD1 as a possible D gene (5 bases). The V and J ends lost 3 bases and 0 bases respectively, with 12 bases between them. The germline CDR1 and CDR2 sequences are ENHRY and SYGVKD. This CDR3 has 17 amino acids. The CDR3 spells CAISDGRVGSGANVLTF. The CDR3 DNA follows: TGTGCCATCAGTGATGGCAGGGTCGGCTCTGGGGCCAACGTCCTGACTTTC.

The chain has TRBV5-8 and TRBJ1-1, with 7 bases matching TRBD1. In germline, CDR1 is SGHTS, CDR2 YDEGEE. CDR3 length equals 15 residues. J was trimmed by 2 bases and V by 4 bases; bases with no gene match: 8. The CDR3 loop is CASSPQGTYNTEAFF. The DNA for the CDR3 is TGTGCCAGCAGCCCACAGGGGACATACAACACTGAAGCTTTCTTT.

Notes on this clonotype: A junction end diverges from the germline sequence, so it may reflect a read error. The CDR3 is CAISLGSNQPQHF. The CDR3 DNA follows: TGCGCCATCAGCTTGGGGAGCAATCAGCCCCAGCATTTT. The rearrangement joins TRBV5-1 to TRBJ1-5; D ambiguous. CDR1 and CDR2 from the germline V gene are SGHRS and YFSETQ. The CDR3 runs 13 residues.

This clonotype was seen repeatedly, ten times or more. The chain links TRBV6-2 or TRBV6-3 to TRBJ1-1; 9 bases are a match to TRBD1. Per the germline V gene, CDR1 is MNHEY and CDR2 is SVGEGT. V lost 6 bases, J lost 6 bases, and 11 bases stayed unmatched. The CDR3 runs 15 residues. CDR3 region: CASRQRGTGWSEAFF. The CDR3, as DNA: TGTGCCAGCAGGCAGCGTGGGACAGGGTGGTCTGAAGCTTTCTTT.

This clonotype showed up just a few times. The V gene is TRBV7-9, the J gene TRBJ2-7, with TRBD2 identical over 10 bases. This CDR3 comprises 14 residues. The junction had 4 bases not matched to a gene; V was cut back by 5 bases and J by 3 bases. Germline assignment: CDR1 SEHNR and CDR2 FQNEAQ (reference sequence). CDR3: CASSAGLAFYEQYF. In DNA, the CDR3 is TGTGCCAGCAGCGCGGGACTAGCGTTCTACGAGCAGTACTTC. The full variable domain, with the rest looked up from reference TRBV7-9 and TRBJ2-7, is DTGVSQNPRHKITKRGQNVTFRCDPISEHNRLYWYRQTLGQGPEFLTYFQNEAQLEKSRLLSDRFSAERPKGSFSTLEIQRTEQGDSAMYLCASSAGLAFYEQYFGPGTRLTVT.

This clonotype was detected a few times. The rearrangement links TRBV20-1 to TRBJ1-4; the D gene is possibly TRBD1 (6 bases). The V gene's germline CDR1 is DFQATT and CDR2 SNEGSKA (reference sequence). V was cut by 3 bases and J by 2 bases, with 7 bases left in between. The CDR3 totals 13 residues. CDR3 amino acids: CSARDSTNEKLFF. CDR3 nucleotides: TGCAGTGCTAGGGACAGCACTAATGAAAAACTGTTTTTT.

This clonotype came up many times. V gene TRBV18 combines with J gene TRBJ2-7, with D tentatively TRBD1 (6 bases). Germline V CDR1 and CDR2: KGHSH, LQKENI. Trimming removed 6 bases from V and 3 bases from J, with 9 bases in between. This CDR3 is 12 amino acids long. DNA of the CDR3: TGTGCCAGCTCCATCAGGGGCTACGAGCAGTACTTC. This gives the protein CASSIRGYEQYF. Using reference TRBV18 and TRBJ2-7 for the parts outside the CDR3, the full variable domain is NAGVMQNPRHLVRRRGQEARLRCSPMKGHSHVYWYRQLPEEGLKFMVYLQKENIIDESGMPKERFSAEFPKEGPSILRIQQVVRGDSAAYFCASSIRGYEQYFGPGTRLTVT.